This T cell receptor (beta chain) was found in a study of human T cells and chemical hapten exposure. CDR3 length: 16 amino acids. V shed 4 bases and J shed 1 base, with 15 bases lying between them. The germline CDR1 and CDR2 sequences are SGHAT and FQNNGV. TCRdb processed the RACE reads anew with MiXCR; each CDR3 protein has one entry. The profile shows approximately 80,000 distinct CDR3 sequences, roughly 13% of them singletons. This clonotype was picked up many times. Documented time point: patch test 3, about 24 weeks after DPC sensitization. Treatment defined: therapeutic diphenylcyclopropenone sensitization with weekly scalp DPC.

This chain joins TRBV11-2 and TRBJ2-3; no definite D call. This sample comprised whole blood, obtained in connection with sensitization to the hapten diphenylcyclopropenone (DPC). The receptor was derived from a woman aged 45-65 years with alopecia areata. Some clones in this sample may be carry-over from other donors' samples. CDR3 residues: CASSSLRGGGTDTQYF. Written as DNA, the CDR3 is TGTGCCAGCAGCTCGCTACGAGGCGGAGGCACAGATACGCAGTATTTT.